This TCR beta chain appears in the sequencing data of a study of T-cell reconstitution after alpha-beta-depleted transplantation in children (dated by TCRdb to 2015 to 2016). Regarding the research as a whole: Using TCR repertoire profiling, the study followed T-cell immune reconstitution in a quantitative way in children after TCRalphabeta/CD19-depleted allogeneic hematopoietic cell transplantation.

The library was obtained by PCR. Sequencing was carried out with an Illumina HiSeq 2500. Molecular barcoding was employed in the preparation of TCR libraries, with unique molecular identifiers being used to normalize TCRbeta repertoire quantification. TCRdb trimmed public reads at Q25 via fastp, called clones via MiXCR and kept in-frame beta chains. Merged by CDR3 protein, the rows form single entries marked with the most common genes and DNA. The sample table lists about 610,000 distinct CDR3 sequences, about 10% of them with a count of one. Approximately 4.1% of the sample rests with the top ten. Between the V and J ends, shortened by 3 bases and 0 bases respectively, the junction contains 16 bases. The CDR1 and CDR2 encoded by the germline V gene (reference sequence) are LGHDT and YNNKEL. Counted from cysteine to phenylalanine, this CDR3 has 17 amino acids. CDR3 DNA only is kept here, 51 bases in frame from base 1.

This clonotype was recorded many times. Its cognate antigen has yet to be identified. Per-base qualities were not stored, and no clone one base away is much larger. This sample comprised PBMCs from the stem cell graft donor, obtained from the stem cell graft. The receptor comes from a human donor who donated a stem cell graft to a child with acute myeloid leukemia. This chain joins TRBV3-1 to TRBJ2-3; D gene: possibly TRBD2, on 6 matching bases. The CDR3 is CASSHQSGLFSTDTQYF. The nucleotide sequence is given as TGTGCCAGCAGCCATCAATCGGGACTCTTTAGCACAGATACGCAGTATTTT.